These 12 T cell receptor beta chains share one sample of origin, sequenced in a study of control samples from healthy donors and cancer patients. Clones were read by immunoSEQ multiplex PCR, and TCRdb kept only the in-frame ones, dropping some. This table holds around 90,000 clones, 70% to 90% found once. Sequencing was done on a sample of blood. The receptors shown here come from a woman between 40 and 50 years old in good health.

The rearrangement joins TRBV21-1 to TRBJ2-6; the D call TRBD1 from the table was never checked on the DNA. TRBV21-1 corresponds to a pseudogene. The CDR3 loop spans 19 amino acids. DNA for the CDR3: TGTGCCAGCAGCCTATATCGGGACAGGAAAAGCTCTGGGGCCAACGTCCTGACTTTC. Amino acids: CASSLYRDRKSSGANVLTF.

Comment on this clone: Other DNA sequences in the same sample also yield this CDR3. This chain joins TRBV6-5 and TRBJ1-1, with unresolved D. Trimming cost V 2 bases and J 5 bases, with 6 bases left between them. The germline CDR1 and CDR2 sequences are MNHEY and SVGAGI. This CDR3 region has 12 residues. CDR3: CASSYGGTEAFF. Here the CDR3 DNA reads TGTGCCAGCAGTTACGGAGGGACTGAAGCTTTCTTT.

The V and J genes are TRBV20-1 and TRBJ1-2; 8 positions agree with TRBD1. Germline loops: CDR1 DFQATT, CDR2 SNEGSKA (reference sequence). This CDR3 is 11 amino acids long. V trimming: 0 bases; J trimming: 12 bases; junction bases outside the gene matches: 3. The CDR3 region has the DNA TGCAGTGCTAGAGATGGACAGGGAGACACCTTC. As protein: CSARDGQGDTF.

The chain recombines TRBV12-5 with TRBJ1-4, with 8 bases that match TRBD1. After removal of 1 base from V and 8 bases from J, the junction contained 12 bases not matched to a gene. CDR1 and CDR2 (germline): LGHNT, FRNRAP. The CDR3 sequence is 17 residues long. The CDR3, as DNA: TGTGCTAGTGGTTTGGCCCTCCAGGGGGCGATTGGCGAAAAACTGTTTTTT. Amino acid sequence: CASGLALQGAIGEKLFF.

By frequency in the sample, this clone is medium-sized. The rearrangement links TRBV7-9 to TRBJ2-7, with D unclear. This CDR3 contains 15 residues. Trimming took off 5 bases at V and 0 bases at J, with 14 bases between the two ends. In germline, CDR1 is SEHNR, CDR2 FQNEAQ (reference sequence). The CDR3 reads CASSPRMGSSYEQYF. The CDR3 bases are TGTGCCAGCAGCCCCCGCATGGGAAGCTCCTACGAGCAGTACTTC.

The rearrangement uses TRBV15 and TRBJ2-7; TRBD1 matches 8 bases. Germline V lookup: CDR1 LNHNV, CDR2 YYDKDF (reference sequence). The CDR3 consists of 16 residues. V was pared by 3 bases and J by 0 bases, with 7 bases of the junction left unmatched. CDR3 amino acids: CATSRGGQESSYEQYF. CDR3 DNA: TGTGCCACCAGCAGGGGGGGACAGGAAAGCTCCTACGAGCAGTACTTC.

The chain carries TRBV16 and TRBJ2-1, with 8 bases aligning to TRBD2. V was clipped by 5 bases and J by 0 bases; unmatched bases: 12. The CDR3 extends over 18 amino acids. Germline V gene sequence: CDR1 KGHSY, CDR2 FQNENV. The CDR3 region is CASSNQGRGGSSYNEQFF. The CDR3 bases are TGTGCCAGCAGCAATCAGGGCCGGGGGGGGAGCTCCTACAATGAGCAGTTCTTC.

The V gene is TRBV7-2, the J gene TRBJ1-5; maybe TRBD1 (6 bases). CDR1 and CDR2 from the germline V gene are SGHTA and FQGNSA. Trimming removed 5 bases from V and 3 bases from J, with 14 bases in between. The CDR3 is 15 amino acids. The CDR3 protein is CASSPPGGYNQPQHF. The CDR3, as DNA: TGTGCCAGCAGCCCCCCTGGGGGCTACAATCAGCCCCAGCATTTT.

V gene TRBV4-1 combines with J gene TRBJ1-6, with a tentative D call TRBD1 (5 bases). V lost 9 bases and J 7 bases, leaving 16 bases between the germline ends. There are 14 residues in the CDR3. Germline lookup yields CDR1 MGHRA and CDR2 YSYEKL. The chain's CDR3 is CASRGLGENSPLHF. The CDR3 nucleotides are TGCGCCAGTAGGGGACTGGGAGAGAATTCACCCCTCCACTTT.

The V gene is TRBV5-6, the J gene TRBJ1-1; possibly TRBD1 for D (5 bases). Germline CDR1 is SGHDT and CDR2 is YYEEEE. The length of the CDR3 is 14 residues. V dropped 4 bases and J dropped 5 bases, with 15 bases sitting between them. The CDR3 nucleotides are TGTGCCAGCAGCGACCCGGGACGGATAACTGAAGCTTTCTTT. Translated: CASSDPGRITEAFF. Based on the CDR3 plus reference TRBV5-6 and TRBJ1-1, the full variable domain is DAGVTQSPTHLIKTRGQQVTLRCSPKSGHDTVSWYQQALGQGPQFIFQYYEEEERQRGNFPDRFSGHQFPNYSSELNVNALLLGDSALYLCASSDPGRITEAFFGQGTRLTVV.

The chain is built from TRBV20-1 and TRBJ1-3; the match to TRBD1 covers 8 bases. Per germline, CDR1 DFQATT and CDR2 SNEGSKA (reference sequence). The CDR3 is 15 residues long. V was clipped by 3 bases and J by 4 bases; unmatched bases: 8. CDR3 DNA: TGCAGTGCTAGTCGAACGGACAGGGCCGGAAACACCATATATTTT. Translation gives CSASRTDRAGNTIYF.

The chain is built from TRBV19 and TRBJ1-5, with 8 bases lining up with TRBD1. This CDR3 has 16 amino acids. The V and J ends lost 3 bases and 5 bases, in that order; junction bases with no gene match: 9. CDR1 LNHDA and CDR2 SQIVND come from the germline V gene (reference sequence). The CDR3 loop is CASSILGTGVYQPQHF. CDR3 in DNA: TGTGCCAGTAGTATCCTTGGGACAGGAGTGTATCAGCCCCAGCATTTT.